This entry lists 20 T cell receptor beta chains sequenced from one sample in a study of human thymus T cells. Sequenced by immunoSEQ multiplex PCR; TCRdb stores in-frame clones only, minus some. Here the sample spans some 120,000 clones, 90% to 95% being singletons. Resections removed during corrective heart surgery provided the thymus tissue used. Material: thymus tissue. The receptors were gathered from a boy in the first two years of life with a congenital heart defect but otherwise immunologically healthy.

This clone was detected only once. This chain links TRBV6-5 with TRBJ1-3, with D unresolved. Trimming pared 0 bases from V and 2 bases from J, leaving 5 bases between. This CDR3 is 14 amino acids long. Germline V gene lookup returns CDR1 MNHEY and CDR2 SVGAGI. The CDR3 loop reads CASSYSFPGNTIYF. The CDR3 region has the DNA TGTGCCAGCAGTTACTCGTTTCCTGGAAACACCATATATTTT.

The chain employs TRBV10-2 and TRBJ1-2, with 10 bases identical to TRBD1. The CDR3 sequence is 16 residues long. Germline V gene lookup returns CDR1 WSHSY and CDR2 SAAADI. J was trimmed by 0 bases and V by 8 bases; bases with no gene match: 9. The CDR3 spells CASLGQGGPSNYGYTF. CDR3 coding DNA: TGCGCCAGCCTTGGACAGGGGGGGCCTTCTAACTATGGCTACACCTTC.

The chain couples TRBV11-2 to TRBJ1-6, with TRBD1 matching over 11 bases. The germline V gene encodes CDR1 SGHAT and CDR2 FQNNGV. The V segment lost 1 base and the J segment 6 bases; nucleotides outside the gene matches: 5. This CDR3 comprises 17 residues. CDR3 residues: CASSLAPDRGLNSPLHF. For the CDR3, the DNA is TGTGCCAGCAGCTTAGCCCCGGACAGGGGGCTTAATTCACCCCTCCACTTT.

J is TRBJ2-7 and V is TRBV7-2; no clear D gene. The V gene lost 0 bases and the J gene lost 0 bases, with 6 bases spanning the gap. The CDR3 length is 14 residues. Germline V gives CDR1 SGHTA, CDR2 FQGNSA. CDR3 sequence: CASSLAPPSYEQYF. The CDR3 region has the DNA TGTGCCAGCAGCTTAGCTCCCCCCTCCTACGAGCAGTACTTC.

The J gene is TRBJ1-2, the V gene TRBV15; 9 nucleotides line up with TRBD1. J lost 4 bases, V lost 0 bases, and 0 bases had no gene match. CDR3 length equals 14 residues. CDR1 is LNHNV and CDR2 is YYDKDF in the germline V gene (reference sequence). CDR3 nucleotide sequence: TGTGCCACCAGCAGAGAGGACAGGGGCTATGGCTACACCTTC. It is translated as CATSREDRGYGYTF.

The chain employs TRBV23-1 and TRBJ1-5; 10 bases are a match to TRBD1. TRBV23-1 counts as an open reading frame of uncertain function. J gave up 8 bases and V 4 bases, and 11 bases lay outside the gene matches. CDR3 length: 16 residues. CDR3 amino acids: CASSPPDRDRGEPQHF. Here the CDR3 DNA reads TGCGCCAGCAGTCCTCCAGACCGGGACAGGGGAGAGCCCCAGCATTTT.

This sequence joins TRBV4-3 and TRBJ1-4; the D is unclear. Germline V gene data show CDR1 as LGHNA and CDR2 as YSLEER. The V end lost 1 base, the J end lost 2 bases, and 8 bases lay between the germline ends. The CDR3 sequence is 15 residues long. The CDR3 DNA reads TGCGCCAGCAGCCAAGGAGCGGCTACTAATGAAAAACTGTTTTTT. Protein: CASSQGAATNEKLFF.

The chain has TRBV4-1 and TRBJ2-1; D possibly uses TRBD1 or TRBD2 (5 bases each). The germline V and J ends were trimmed by 4 bases and 0 bases, with 19 bases remaining between them. Germline V gives CDR1 MGHRA, CDR2 YSYEKL. CDR3 length: 18 amino acids. The CDR3 sequence: CASSPASEGNDSYNEQFF. For the CDR3, the DNA is TGCGCCAGCAGCCCGGCGTCAGAGGGGAACGACTCCTACAATGAGCAGTTCTTC.

The rearrangement uses TRBV4-1 and TRBJ2-5; 8 bases fit TRBD1. CDR1 is MGHRA, CDR2 YSYEKL, per germline. V was pared by 5 bases and J by 5 bases, with 7 bases of the junction left unmatched. The CDR3 spans 14 residues. CDR3 nucleotides: TGCGCCAGCAGCACCCGGACAGGGCGGGAGACCCAGTACTTC. This sequence encodes CASSTRTGRETQYF.

The chain recombines TRBV4-3 with TRBJ1-1; tentative D call: TRBD1 (5 bases). This CDR3 has 17 residues. Germline CDR1 reads LGHNA; CDR2 reads YSLEER. V was clipped by 4 bases and J by 0 bases, with 18 bases between them. CDR3 nucleotides: TGCGCCAGCAGCCTCTCCGGGACCGACGGGATGAACACTGAAGCTTTCTTT. This codes for CASSLSGTDGMNTEAFF.

This chain connects TRBV4-3 to TRBJ1-6, with D possibly matching TRBD1 (5 bases). V was trimmed by 0 bases and J by 10 bases, leaving 13 bases between them. This CDR3 has 15 residues. The germline CDR1 and CDR2 sequences are LGHNA and YSLEER. The DNA of the CDR3 is TGCGCCAGCAGCCAAGATAGCCAGGGAGGGTCACCCCTCCACTTT. Its protein is CASSQDSQGGSPLHF.

The rearrangement links TRBV7-2 to TRBJ2-3; 7 bases map to TRBD2. The CDR3 extends over 18 amino acids. Germline V gene lookup returns CDR1 SGHTA and CDR2 FQGNSA. V gave up 2 bases and J gave up 6 bases; unmatched junction bases: 17. CDR3 DNA sequence: TGTGCCAGCAGCTTAAAGGGCACTAGCGATTCACCAGCCGATACGCAGTATTTT. This codes for CASSLKGTSDSPADTQYF.

This chain links TRBV5-6 with TRBJ2-7; tentatively, D is TRBD1 or TRBD2 (7 bases each). Germline V lookup: CDR1 SGHDT, CDR2 YYEEEE. The CDR3 has 16 residues. Trimming took off 4 bases at V and 2 bases at J, with 19 bases between the two ends. The CDR3 region is CASSMRWEGAAYEQYF. The CDR3 DNA follows: TGTGCCAGCAGCATGCGGTGGGAGGGGGCCGCCTACGAGCAGTACTTC.

This rearrangement joins TRBV4-3 to TRBJ2-6; D remains ambiguous. Germline CDR1 is LGHNA and CDR2 is YSLEER. V gave up 0 bases and J gave up 0 bases, with 12 bases separating them. The CDR3 contains 18 residues. For the CDR3, the DNA is TGCGCCAGCAGCCAAGATATTTGGGTAAACTCTGGGGCCAACGTCCTGACTTTC. As protein: CASSQDIWVNSGANVLTF.

J is TRBJ2-3 and V is TRBV28; 12 bases match TRBD2. Germline assignment: CDR1 MDHEN and CDR2 SYDVKM. The CDR3 extends over 18 amino acids. The V and J ends lost 6 bases and 5 bases, in that order; junction bases with no gene match: 15. CDR3 amino acids: CASRGTRLAGGPGDTQYF. CDR3 DNA: TGTGCCAGCAGGGGGACGAGGCTAGCGGGGGGGCCAGGAGATACGCAGTATTTT.

This clone was counted a single time. One end of the junction fails to match germline, which may point to a read error. The rearrangement uses TRBV7-2 and TRBJ2-3, with 10 bases aligning to TRBD2. Germline CDR1 reads SGHTA; CDR2 reads FQGNSA. CDR3 length equals 15 residues. CDR3 in amino acids: CASSLAGACTDTQYF. In nucleotides, the CDR3 is TGTGCCAGCAGCCTAGCGGGGGCCTGCACAGATACGCAGTATTTT.

The V and J genes are TRBV4-3 and TRBJ2-2; D is ambiguous. Germline lookup yields CDR1 LGHNA and CDR2 YSLEER. V was clipped by 0 bases and J by 7 bases, with 9 bases between them. This CDR3 is 14 amino acids long. The CDR3 protein is CASSQEHMGGELFF. The CDR3 nucleotides read TGCGCCAGCAGCCAAGAGCATATGGGCGGGGAGCTGTTTTTT.

The chain combines TRBV6-5 with TRBJ1-1, with 7 bases matching TRBD1. Germline V CDR1 and CDR2: MNHEY, SVGAGI. The V gene end was trimmed by 2 bases and the J gene end by 1 base; junction bases not matched to a gene: 4. The CDR3 covers 15 residues. CDR3 sequence: CASSYPTGPNTEAFF. As DNA, the CDR3 is TGTGCCAGCAGTTACCCGACAGGGCCGAACACTGAAGCTTTCTTT.

On this clone: Germline and junction disagree at one end, which may indicate a read error. The chain combines TRBV5-6 with TRBJ1-1; 10 bases are a match to TRBD1. The length of the CDR3 is 13 residues. The germline V gene has CDR1 SGHDT and CDR2 YYEEEE. The CDR3 DNA reads TGTGCCAGCAGCGGGGACAGGGGTCCTAAGCGTGTCTTT. This encodes CASSGDRGPKRVF.

The rearrangement links TRBV15 to TRBJ1-3; TRBD1 might be the D (6 bases). CDR1 LNHNV and CDR2 YYDKDF come from the germline V gene (reference sequence). CDR3 length equals 14 residues. Trimming cost V 8 bases and J 3 bases, with 14 bases left between them. This CDR3 reads CATGEGESGNTIYF. CDR3 nucleotide sequence: TGTGCCACCGGAGAGGGGGAAAGTGGAAACACCATATATTTT.